This T cell receptor beta chain was recovered during a study of somatic mutations in cytotoxic T cells in rheumatoid arthritis. Study in general: There were some V beta antibody-stained T-cell populations flow-sorted at nearly 100% purity, and these included V beta1+ cells sequenced for TCRB.

General study findings and limits: The largest CD8+ clone made up over 20% of CD8+ cells in about an eighth of the 65 patients. The authors did not adjust the slight TRBV07 underrepresentation in rheumatoid arthritis patients for multiple comparisons.

Per the study methods: Published virus-specific TCRB sequences found rare matches among patient CD8+ clones larger than 1%. Profiling relied on immunoSEQ multiplex PCR, and the TCRdb table lists in-frame clones only, not all of them. D and trimming were read from the DNA, whereas the V and J calls and clone size are those reported in that table. The repertoire holds approximately 9,600 clones, with just under 85% as singletons. As for this clone: The target antigen is unknown.

Germline V CDR1 and CDR2: SGHRS, YFSETQ. V was cut by 3 bases and J by 10 bases, with 14 bases left in between. There are 13 residues in the CDR3. The sample taken for sequencing was CD8+ T cells sorted from blood. This chain links TRBV5-1 with TRBJ2-1; no clear D gene. This receptor was taken from an adult with rheumatoid arthritis. The CDR3 region has the DNA TGCGCCAGCAGCTCTTGGGAACTACACGAGCAGTTCTTC. This sequence encodes CASSSWELHEQFF. Full variable domain (outside the CDR3, taken from reference TRBV5-1 and TRBJ2-1): KAGVTQTPRYLIKTRGQQVTLSCSPISGHRSVSWYQQTPGQGLQFLFEYFSETQRNKGNFPGRFSGRQFSNSRSEMNVSTLELGDSALYLCASSSWELHEQFFGPGTRLTVL.